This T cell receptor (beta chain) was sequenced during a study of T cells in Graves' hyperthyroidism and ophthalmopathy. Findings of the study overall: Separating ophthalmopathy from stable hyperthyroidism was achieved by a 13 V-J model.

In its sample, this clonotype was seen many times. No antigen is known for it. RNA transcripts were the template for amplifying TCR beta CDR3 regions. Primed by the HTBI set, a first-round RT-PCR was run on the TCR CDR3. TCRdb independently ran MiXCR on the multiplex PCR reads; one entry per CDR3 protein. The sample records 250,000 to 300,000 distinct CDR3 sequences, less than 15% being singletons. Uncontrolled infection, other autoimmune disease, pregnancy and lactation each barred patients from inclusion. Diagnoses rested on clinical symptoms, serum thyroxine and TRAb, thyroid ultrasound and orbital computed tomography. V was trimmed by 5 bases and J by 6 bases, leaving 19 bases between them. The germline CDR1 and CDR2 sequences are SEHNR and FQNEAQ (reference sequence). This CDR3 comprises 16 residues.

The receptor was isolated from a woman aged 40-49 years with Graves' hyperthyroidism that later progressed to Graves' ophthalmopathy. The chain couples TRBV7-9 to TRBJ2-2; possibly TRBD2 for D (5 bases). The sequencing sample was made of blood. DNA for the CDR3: TGTGCCAGCAGCCAGCACGGCGGCGGGCAGTCCGGGGAGCTGTTTTTT. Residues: CASSQHGGGQSGELFF.